This record covers a single TCR beta chain. The authors' processing: It was from reference gene primer amplification that nucleated cell counts were estimated. Generated by immunoSEQ multiplex PCR, the TCRdb table keeps only in-frame clones and is missing some. V and J calls and clone size come straight from that table; D and trimming were deduced from the DNA. The data contain tens of thousands of clones, about four fifths of them seen just once; the ten biggest clones take up 25% to 30%. The source of the sample is a study of blood T cell repertoires in COVID-19. CDR1 LGHDT and CDR2 YNNKEL come from the germline V gene (reference sequence). The CDR3 sequence is 13 residues long. The trim removed 4 bases at V and 8 bases at J, leaving 3 bases unmatched.

V is TRBV3-1 (or the pseudogene TRBV3-2) and J is TRBJ1-4; 8 positions match TRBD1. The sequencing input was peripheral blood. The receptor comes from a woman of 80 years or more with active or convalescent COVID-19. The CDR3 DNA follows: TGTGCCAGCAGCCTCACAGGGGGGGAAAAACTGTTTTTT. It translates to CASSLTGGEKLFF.